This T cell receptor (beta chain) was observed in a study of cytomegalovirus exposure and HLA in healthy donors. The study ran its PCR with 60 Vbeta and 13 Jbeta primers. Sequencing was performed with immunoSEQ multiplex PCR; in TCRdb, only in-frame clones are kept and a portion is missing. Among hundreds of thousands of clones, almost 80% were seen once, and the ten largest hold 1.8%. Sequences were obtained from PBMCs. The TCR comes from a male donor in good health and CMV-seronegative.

CDR3 nucleotide sequence: TGCGCCAGCAGTGAGAACCCCCCGGGGGTCGGGGAGCTGTTTTTT. Translation: CASSENPPGVGELFF. The V call is TRBV10-1, the J call TRBJ2-2; possibly TRBD2 for D (6 bases). The V and J ends lost 2 bases and 7 bases respectively, with 14 bases between them. This CDR3 region has 15 residues. Germline lookup yields CDR1 WNHNN and CDR2 SYGVQD (reference sequence).